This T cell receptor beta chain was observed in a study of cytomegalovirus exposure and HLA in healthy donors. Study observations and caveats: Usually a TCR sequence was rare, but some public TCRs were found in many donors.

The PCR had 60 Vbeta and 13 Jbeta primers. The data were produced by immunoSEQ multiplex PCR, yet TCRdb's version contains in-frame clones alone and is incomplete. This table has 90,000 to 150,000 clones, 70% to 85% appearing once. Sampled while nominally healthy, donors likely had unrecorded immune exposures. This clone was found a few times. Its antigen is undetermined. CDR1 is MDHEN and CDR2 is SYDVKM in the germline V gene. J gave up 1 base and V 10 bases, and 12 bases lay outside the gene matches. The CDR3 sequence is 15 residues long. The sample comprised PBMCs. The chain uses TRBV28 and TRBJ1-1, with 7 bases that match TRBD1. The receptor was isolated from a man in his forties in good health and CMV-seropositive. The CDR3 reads CAIHVNRGKNTEAFF. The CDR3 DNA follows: TGTGCCATCCACGTCAACAGGGGAAAGAACACTGAAGCTTTCTTT.